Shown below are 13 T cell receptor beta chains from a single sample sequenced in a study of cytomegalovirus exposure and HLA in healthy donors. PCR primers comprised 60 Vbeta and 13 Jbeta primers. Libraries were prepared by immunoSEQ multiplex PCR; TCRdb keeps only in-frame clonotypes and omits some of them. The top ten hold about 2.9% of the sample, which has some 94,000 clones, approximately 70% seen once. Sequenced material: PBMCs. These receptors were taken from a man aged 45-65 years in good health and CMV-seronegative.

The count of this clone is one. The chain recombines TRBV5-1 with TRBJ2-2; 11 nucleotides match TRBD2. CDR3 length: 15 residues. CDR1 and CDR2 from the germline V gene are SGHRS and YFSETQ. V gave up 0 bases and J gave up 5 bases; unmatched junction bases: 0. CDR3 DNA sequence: TGCGCCAGCAGCTTGGGGACTAGCGGGACCGGGGAGCTGTTTTTT. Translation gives CASSLGTSGTGELFF.

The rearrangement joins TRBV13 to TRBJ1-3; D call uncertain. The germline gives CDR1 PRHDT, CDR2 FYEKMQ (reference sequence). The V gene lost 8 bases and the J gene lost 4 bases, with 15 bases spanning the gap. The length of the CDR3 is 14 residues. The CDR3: CASAGGVPGNTIYF. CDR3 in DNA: TGTGCCAGCGCGGGTGGAGTTCCCGGAAACACCATATATTTT.

The CDR3 DNA reads as TGTGCCAGCAGCCTAACAGGGGCGAGCTACGAGCAGTACTTC. It translates to CASSLTGASYEQYF. The chain carries TRBV6-5 and TRBJ2-7, with 7 bases matching TRBD1. CDR1 and CDR2 from the germline V gene are MNHEY and SVGAGI. The CDR3 length is 14 residues. V gave up 6 bases and J gave up 3 bases; unmatched junction bases: 8.

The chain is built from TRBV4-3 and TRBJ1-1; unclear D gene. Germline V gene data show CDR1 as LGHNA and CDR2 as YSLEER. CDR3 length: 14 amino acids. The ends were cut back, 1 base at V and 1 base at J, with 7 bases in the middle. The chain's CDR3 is CASSQAAGNTEAFF. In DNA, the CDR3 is TGCGCCAGCAGCCAAGCGGCGGGGAACACTGAAGCTTTCTTT.

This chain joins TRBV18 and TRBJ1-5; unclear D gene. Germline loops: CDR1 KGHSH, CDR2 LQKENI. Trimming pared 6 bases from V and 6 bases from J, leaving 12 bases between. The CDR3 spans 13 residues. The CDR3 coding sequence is TGTGCCAGCTCGCACAGTGCCGTTCAGCCCCAGCATTTT. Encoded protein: CASSHSAVQPQHF.

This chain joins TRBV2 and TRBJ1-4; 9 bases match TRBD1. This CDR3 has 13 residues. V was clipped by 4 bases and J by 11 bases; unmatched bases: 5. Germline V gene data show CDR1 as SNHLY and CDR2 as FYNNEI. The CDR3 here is CASSATGGGKLFF. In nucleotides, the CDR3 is TGTGCCAGCAGTGCCACAGGGGGCGGTAAACTGTTTTTT.

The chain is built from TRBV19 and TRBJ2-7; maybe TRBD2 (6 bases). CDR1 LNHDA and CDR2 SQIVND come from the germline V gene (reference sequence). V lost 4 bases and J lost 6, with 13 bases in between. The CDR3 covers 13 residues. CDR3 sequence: CASSTPGRREQYV. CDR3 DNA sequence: TGTGCCAGTAGTACCCCGGGGAGGCGCGAGCAGTACGTC.

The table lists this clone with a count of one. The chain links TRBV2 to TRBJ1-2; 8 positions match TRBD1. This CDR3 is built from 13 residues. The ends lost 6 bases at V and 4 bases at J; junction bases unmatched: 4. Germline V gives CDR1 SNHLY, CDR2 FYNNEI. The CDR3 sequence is CASSGTGSYGYTF. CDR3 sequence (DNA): TGTGCCAGCAGCGGGACAGGATCCTATGGCTACACCTTC.

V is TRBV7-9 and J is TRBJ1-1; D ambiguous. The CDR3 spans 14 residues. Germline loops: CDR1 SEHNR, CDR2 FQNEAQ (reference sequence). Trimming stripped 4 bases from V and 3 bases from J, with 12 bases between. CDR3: CASSSLDTYTEAFF. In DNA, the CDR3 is TGTGCCAGCAGCTCCCTTGACACTTACACTGAAGCTTTCTTT.

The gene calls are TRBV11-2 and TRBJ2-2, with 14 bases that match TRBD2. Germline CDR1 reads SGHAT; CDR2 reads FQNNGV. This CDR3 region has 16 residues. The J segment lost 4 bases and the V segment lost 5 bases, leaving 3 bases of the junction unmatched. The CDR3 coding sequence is TGTGCCAGCAGCGGGACTAGCGGGGGCCTCACCGGGGAGCTGTTTTTT. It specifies CASSGTSGGLTGELFF.

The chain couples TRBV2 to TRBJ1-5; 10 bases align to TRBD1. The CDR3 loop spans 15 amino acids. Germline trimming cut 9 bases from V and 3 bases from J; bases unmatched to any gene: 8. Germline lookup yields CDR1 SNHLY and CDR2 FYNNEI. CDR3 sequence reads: CASIRDRGPNQPQHF. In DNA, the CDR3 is TGTGCCAGTATCCGGGACAGGGGCCCCAATCAGCCCCAGCATTTT.

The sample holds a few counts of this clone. The CDR3 spells CASSSGQGAQNTQYF. The CDR3 DNA reads TGTGCCAGCAGCTCTGGACAGGGGGCGCAAAATACGCAGTATTTT. The V and J genes are TRBV4-2 and TRBJ2-3, with 11 bases fitting TRBD1. This CDR3 region has 15 residues. Germline values: CDR1 LGHNA, CDR2 YNFKEQ. V gave up 5 bases and J gave up 7 bases; unmatched junction bases: 8.

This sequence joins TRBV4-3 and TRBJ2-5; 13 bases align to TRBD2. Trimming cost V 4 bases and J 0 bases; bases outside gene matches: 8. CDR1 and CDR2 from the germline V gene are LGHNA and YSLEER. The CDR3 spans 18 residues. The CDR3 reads CASSPRTSGGEYQETQYF. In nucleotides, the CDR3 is TGCGCCAGCAGCCCTCGGACTAGCGGGGGCGAGTACCAAGAGACCCAGTACTTC.